These T cell receptor beta chains were read from a single sample in a study of spatial heterogeneity in lung cancer. TCRdb analysed the 5' RACE reads with MiXCR anew, one entry per CDR3 protein. The table lists over 25,000 distinct CDR3 sequences, more than 5.5% of them singletons. The sequenced sample was lung tumor tissue, obtained at surgery. The source is a male donor with early-stage non-small cell lung cancer. The CDR3 runs from the conserved cysteine through the conserved F or W. D genes are given only for firm matches. Expanded clones get a size class; other rows say once, few or many, or leave the size out.

TRBV2	NA	NA	TRBJ2-7	TGTGCCAGCGGAACCTTCGACAAGCAGTACTTC	CASGTFDKQYF
TRBV3-1	many	NA	TRBJ2-1	TGTGCCAGCAGCCACACGGGCTCCTACAATGAGCAGTTCTTC	CASSHTGSYNEQFF
TRBV7-9	many	NA	TRBJ2-7	TGTGCCAGCAGCCTAGGCGGGGCCGACGAGCAGTACTTC	CASSLGGADEQYF
TRBV7-2	many	NA	TRBJ2-7	TGTGCCAGCAGCTTAGGGGGAGCCGACTACGAGCAGTACTTC	CASSLGGADYEQYF
TRBV28	many	NA	TRBJ2-7	TGTGCCAGCAGTAACGGGCCCAGCGTAGGATACGAGCAGTACTTC	CASSNGPSVGYEQYF
TRBV6-1	few	NA	TRBJ2-5	TGTGCCAGCAGCGACAGGAGCCGGGAGACCCAGTACTTC	CASSDRSRETQYF
TRBV6-6	NA	TRBD2	TRBJ2-1	TGTGCCAGCAGTTACTCGTCGGGGGGGTACAATGAGCAGTTCTTC	CASSYSSGGYNEQFF
TRBV4-1	few	NA	TRBJ2-7	TGCGCCAGCAGCCAAGCCAGGGTGAGCTCCTACGAGCAGTACTTC	CASSQARVSSYEQYF
TRBV5-5	many	NA	TRBJ2-3	TGTGCCAGCAGCTTGGTAGGCAGTATGGTCACAGATACGCAGTATTTT	CASSLVGSMVTDTQYF
TRBV6-5	many	TRBD1	TRBJ2-2	TGTGCCAGCAGTTACTCGACCGGGACAGGGGGCGGGGAGCTGTTTTTT	CASSYSTGTGGGELFF
TRBV5-5	many	TRBD1	TRBJ2-3	TGTGCCGGGCATCCGGGACAGGGTTCGTCGGATACGCAGTATTTT	CAGHPGQGSSDTQYF
TRBV18	many	NA	TRBJ2-4	TGTGCCAGCTCACCGGGATTCAAAAACATTCAGTACTTC	CASSPGFKNIQYF
TRBV20-1	few	NA	TRBJ2-3	TGCAGTGCTAGAGATCAAGTCGGGGCCTATACGCAGTATTTT	CSARDQVGAYTQYF
TRBV11-2	few	NA	TRBJ2-1	TGTGCCAGCAGCTTCGCGGGGCTAGCCTACAATGAGCAGTTCTTC	CASSFAGLAYNEQFF
TRBV20-1	many	NA	TRBJ1-1	TGCAGTGCTAGAACCAGGCCCGTTAGCACTGAAGCTTTCTTT	CSARTRPVSTEAFF
TRBV2	once	NA	TRBJ1-1	TGTGCCAGCTTGAGGGGCACTGAAGCTTTCTTT	CASLRGTEAFF
TRBV7-2	NA	TRBD1	TRBJ2-2	TGTGCCAGCAGCGTACAGGGGGGATTTGGTACCGGGGAGCTGTTTTTT	CASSVQGGFGTGELFF
TRBV7-2	many	NA	TRBJ1-5	TGTGCCAGCAGCCCGAGAACGGGGCGCCTGAATCAGCCCCAGCATTTT	CASSPRTGRLNQPQHF
TRBV4-1	many	NA	TRBJ2-1	TGCGCCAGCAGCCAGGGAAGGGGATACAATGAGCAGTTCTTC	CASSQGRGYNEQFF
TRBV20-1	many	TRBD1	TRBJ1-6	TGCAGTGCCAATGACAGGGGATTCTATAATTCACCCCTCCACTTT	CSANDRGFYNSPLHF
TRBV6-2/TRBV6-3	NA	NA	TRBJ2-4	TGTGCCAGCAGTCGGCAGGGGAGTCGATTGACCAAAAACATTCAGTACTTC	CASSRQGSRLTKNIQYF
TRBV7-9	many	TRBD1	TRBJ1-6	TGTGCCAGCAGCGCGACAGGGGGAGGTAATTCACCCCTCCACTTT	CASSATGGGNSPLHF
TRBV6-2/TRBV6-3	few	NA	TRBJ2-7	TGTGCCAGCAAGCCCTCCGGGTCCTACGAGCAGTACTTC	CASKPSGSYEQYF
TRBV7-2	few	NA	TRBJ2-5	TGTGCCAGCAGCTTAATTCTCGCGGGATGGGGGACCCAGTACTTC	CASSLILAGWGTQYF
TRBV11-2	few	NA	TRBJ2-3	TGTGCCAGCAGCCGCAGACGGGATACGTCCACAGATACGCAGTATTTT	CASSRRRDTSTDTQYF
TRBV15	many	NA	TRBJ2-6	TGTGCCACCAGCACCGAAGGATCTGGGGCCAACGTCCTGACTTTC	CATSTEGSGANVLTF
TRBV5-4	NA	NA	TRBJ1-6	TGTGCCAGCAGCTTGGGCCGGAAGAATTCACCCCTCCACTTT	CASSLGRKNSPLHF
TRBV7-9	medium-sized	TRBD1	TRBJ2-5	TGTGCCAGCAGCTTCCAACCGGGACAGGGGGTGACGACCCAGTACTTC	CASSFQPGQGVTTQYF
TRBV6-2/TRBV6-3	NA	NA	TRBJ1-1	TGTGCCAGCAGTTACGGGACACTTGTAGGAGCTTTCTTT	CASSYGTLVGAFF
TRBV14	few	NA	TRBJ1-1	TGTGCCAGCAGTAAACAGGGTGGCACTGAAGCTTTCTTT	CASSKQGGTEAFF
TRBV28	many	NA	TRBJ1-5	TGTGCCAGCAGTTTGAACAATCAGCCCCAGCATTTT	CASSLNNQPQHF
TRBV9	many	NA	TRBJ1-5	TGTGCCAGCAGCGTAGAGGGGGATCAGCCCCAGCATTTT	CASSVEGDQPQHF
TRBV18	NA	TRBD1	TRBJ1-2	TGTGTCAGCTCAGAGGGACAGGGGACTTCTAACTATGGCTACACCTTC	CVSSEGQGTSNYGYTF
TRBV4-2	NA	NA	TRBJ1-6	TGTGCCAGCAGCCAAGCTCCGGCGGGGCCCCTCCACTTT	CASSQAPAGPLHF
TRBV3-1	few	NA	TRBJ2-1	TGTGCCAGCAGCCAATTATTGACTAAGCAGTTCTTC	CASSQLLTKQFF
TRBV12-3/TRBV12-4	few	NA	TRBJ1-2	TGTGCCAGCAGTTTTCTGGGGGCTTATGGCTACACCTTC	CASSFLGAYGYTF
TRBV5-4	many	NA	TRBJ2-2	TGTGCCAGCAGCCCGGTCGGGGGCCATACCGGGGAGCTGTTTTTT	CASSPVGGHTGELFF
TRBV2	many	TRBD1	TRBJ2-5	TGTGCCAGCGCCGGACAGGGAGTAGAAGAGACCCAGTACTTC	CASAGQGVEETQYF
TRBV6-2/TRBV6-3	medium-sized	NA	TRBJ2-1	TGTGCCAGCAGCCGCGCAGGGCAGTCCTACAATGAGCAGTTCTTC	CASSRAGQSYNEQFF
TRBV7-2	few	NA	TRBJ2-3	TGTGCCAGCAGCTATACAGGGCCCGATACGCAGTATTTT	CASSYTGPDTQYF
TRBV7-6	many	NA	TRBJ2-2	TGTGCCAGCAGCTTAGAGAACACCGGGGAGCTGTTTTTT	CASSLENTGELFF
TRBV11-2	few	NA	TRBJ2-7	TGTGCCAGCAGCCGCACCTACGAGCAGTACTTC	CASSRTYEQYF
TRBV7-2	many	NA	TRBJ1-6	TGTGCCAGCAGCTTAGGCCAGCTGTATAATTCACCCCTCCACTTT	CASSLGQLYNSPLHF
TRBV5-4	few	TRBD2	TRBJ2-7	TGTGCCAGCAGCTCTGGACTAGCGGGGACCTCCTACGAGCAGTACTTC	CASSSGLAGTSYEQYF
TRBV11-2	many	NA	TRBJ2-7	TGTGCCAGCAGCTTCGGACAGATCACCTACGAGCAGTACTTC	CASSFGQITYEQYF
TRBV19	NA	TRBD1	TRBJ1-2	TGTGCCAGTACCTCCCCCCGATTTGAAACAGGGGTGCGCGCCTACACCTTC	CASTSPRFETGVRAYTF
TRBV4-3	many	TRBD2	TRBJ2-2	TGCGCCAGCAGCCAATCAGCGGGGGCCAGTTCCGGGGAGCTGTTTTTT	CASSQSAGASSGELFF
TRBV6-1	many	TRBD1	TRBJ2-7	TGTGCCAGCAGGGCTTCCGGGACAGCGCTTTACGAGCAGTACTTC	CASRASGTALYEQYF